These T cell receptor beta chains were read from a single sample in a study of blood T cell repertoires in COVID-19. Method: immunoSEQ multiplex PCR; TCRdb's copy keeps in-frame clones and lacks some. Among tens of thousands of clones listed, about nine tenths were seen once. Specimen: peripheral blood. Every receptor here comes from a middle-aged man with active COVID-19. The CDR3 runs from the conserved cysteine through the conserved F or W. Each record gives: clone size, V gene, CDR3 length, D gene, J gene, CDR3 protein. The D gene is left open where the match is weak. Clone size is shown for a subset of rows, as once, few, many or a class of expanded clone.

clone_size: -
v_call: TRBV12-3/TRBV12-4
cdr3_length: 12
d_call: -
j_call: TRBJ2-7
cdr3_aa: CASSLNTYEQYF

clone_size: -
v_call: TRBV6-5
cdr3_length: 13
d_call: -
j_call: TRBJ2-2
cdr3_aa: CASEPTNTGELFF

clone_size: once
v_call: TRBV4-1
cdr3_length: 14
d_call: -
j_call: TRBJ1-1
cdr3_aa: CASSQLGQNTEAFF

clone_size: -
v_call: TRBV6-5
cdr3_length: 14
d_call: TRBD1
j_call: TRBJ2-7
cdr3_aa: CASRRQGNTYEQYF

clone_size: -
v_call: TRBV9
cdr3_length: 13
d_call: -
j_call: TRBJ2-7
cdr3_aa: CASSDGTTYEQYF

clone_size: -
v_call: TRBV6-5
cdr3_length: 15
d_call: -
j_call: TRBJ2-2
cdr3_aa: CASSYSRANTGELFF

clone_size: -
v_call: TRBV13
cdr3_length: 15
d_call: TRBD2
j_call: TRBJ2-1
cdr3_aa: CASSHGGRMENEQFF

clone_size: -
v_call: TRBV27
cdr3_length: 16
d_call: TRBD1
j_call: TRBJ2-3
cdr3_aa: CASSLLTGGSTDTQYF

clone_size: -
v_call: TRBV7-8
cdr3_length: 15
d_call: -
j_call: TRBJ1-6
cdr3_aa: CASSPRGIGFSPLHF

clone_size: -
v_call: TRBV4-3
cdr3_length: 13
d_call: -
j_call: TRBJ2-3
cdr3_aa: CASSQNGGDTQYF

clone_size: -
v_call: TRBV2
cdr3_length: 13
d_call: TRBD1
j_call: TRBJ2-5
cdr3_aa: CASPTGGGETQYF

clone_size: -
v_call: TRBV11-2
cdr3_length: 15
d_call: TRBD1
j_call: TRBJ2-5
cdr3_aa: CASSPTQGQQETQYF

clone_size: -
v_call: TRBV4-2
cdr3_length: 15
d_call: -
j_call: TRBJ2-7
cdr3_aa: CASSQDPGQAYEQYF

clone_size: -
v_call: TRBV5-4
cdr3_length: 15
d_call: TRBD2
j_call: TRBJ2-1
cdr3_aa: CASSGGTSGYNEQFF

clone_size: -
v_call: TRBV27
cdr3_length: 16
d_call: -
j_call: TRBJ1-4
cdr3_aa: CASRRTGYSTNEKLFF

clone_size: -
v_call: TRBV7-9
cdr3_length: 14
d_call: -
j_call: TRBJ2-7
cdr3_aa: CASSQTGDTYEQYF

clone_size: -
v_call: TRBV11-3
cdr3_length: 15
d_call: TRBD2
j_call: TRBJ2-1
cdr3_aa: CASSSTSGSNNEQFF

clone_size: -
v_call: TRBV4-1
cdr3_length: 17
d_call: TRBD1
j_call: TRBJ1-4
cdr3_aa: CASSQDPRGLANEKLFF

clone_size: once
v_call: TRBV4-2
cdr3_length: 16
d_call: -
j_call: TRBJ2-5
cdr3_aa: CASSPIGGSNQETQYF

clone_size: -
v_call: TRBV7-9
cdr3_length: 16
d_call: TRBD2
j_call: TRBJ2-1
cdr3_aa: CASSPSLAGGYNEQFF

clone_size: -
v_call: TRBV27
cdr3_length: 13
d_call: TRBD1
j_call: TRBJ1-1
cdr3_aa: CASSSTGTGRAFF

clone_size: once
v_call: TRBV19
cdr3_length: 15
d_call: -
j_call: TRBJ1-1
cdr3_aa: CASSMNGRAGAEAFF

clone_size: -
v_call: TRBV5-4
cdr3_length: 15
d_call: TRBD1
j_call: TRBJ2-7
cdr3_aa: CASSLWLGQSYEQYF

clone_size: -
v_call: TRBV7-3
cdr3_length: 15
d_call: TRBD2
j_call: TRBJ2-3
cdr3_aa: CASSLGTSGLGTQYF

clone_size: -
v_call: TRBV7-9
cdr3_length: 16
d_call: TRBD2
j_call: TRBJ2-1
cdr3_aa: CASSSPIQRGHNEQFF

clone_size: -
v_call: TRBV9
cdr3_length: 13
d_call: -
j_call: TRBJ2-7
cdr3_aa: CASSVGSRGEQYF

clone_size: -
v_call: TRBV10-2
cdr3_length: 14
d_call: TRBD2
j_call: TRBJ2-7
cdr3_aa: CASSASGSSYEQYF